These 23 T cell receptor beta chains came from one sample sequenced in a study of T cell responses to AZD1222 COVID-19 vaccine (dated by TCRdb to the early 2020s). The time point label on this specimen signifies: baseline before first vaccination. The library was produced with the immunoSEQ multiplex PCR assay. Drawn from immuneACCESS, this table holds only the in-frame rearrangements with V and J called that TCRdb kept. Clones are partly lost; checked studies trace under half to an unresolved V gene and leave the rest unexplained. This sample comprises 130,000 or so clones, approximately 94% of them detected only once. The ten largest clones take up about 3.1% of the sample. This specimen consisted of peripheral blood, obtained on day 0 of AZD1222 vaccination. The receptor set was obtained from an adult in good health.

V and J are TRBV19 and TRBJ1-4; 7 bases align to TRBD1. CDR1 is LNHDA, CDR2 SQIVND, per germline (reference sequence). The CDR3 contains 15 residues. J lost 5 bases, V lost 6 bases, and 9 bases had no gene match. CDR3 DNA: TGTGCCAGTAGCCCCCGGGACAGATCAAATGAAAAACTGTTTTTT. Translating it yields CASSPRDRSNEKLFF.

V usage is TRBV6-5 and J usage is TRBJ1-4, with 8 bases identical to TRBD1. Germline-derived CDR1 and CDR2 are MNHEY and SVGAGI. V lost 5 bases, J lost 8 bases, and 7 bases stayed unmatched. The CDR3 spans 14 residues. The CDR3 DNA reads as TGTGCCAGCAGTCGGGGACAGGTGGGGGAAAAACTGTTTTTT. As protein: CASSRGQVGEKLFF.

The chain carries TRBV30 and TRBJ2-2; D unresolved. Germline lookup yields CDR1 GTSNPN and CDR2 SVGIG (reference sequence). The ends were cut back, 2 bases at V and 1 base at J, with 8 bases in the middle. CDR3 length: 14 amino acids. The CDR3 DNA is TGTGCCTGGAGTCACGATAGGAACACCGGGGAGCTGTTTTTT. This encodes CAWSHDRNTGELFF.

V usage is TRBV9 and J usage is TRBJ1-2; D not resolved. The V end lost 4 bases, the J end lost 6 bases, and 16 bases lay between the germline ends. The CDR3 spans 14 residues. From germline, CDR1 is SGDLS and CDR2 YYNGEE. Written as DNA, the CDR3 is TGTGCCAGCAGCCCCATCGGGAGGGCCGATGGCTACACCTTC. It encodes CASSPIGRADGYTF.

V gene TRBV7-9 combines with J gene TRBJ2-1; weak D call: TRBD2 (6 bases). Trimming removed 1 base from V and 9 bases from J, with 13 bases in between. Germline V gene sequence: CDR1 SEHNR, CDR2 FQNEAQ (reference sequence). CDR3 length: 14 residues. CDR3 sequence (DNA): TGTGCCAGCAGCTTAGTGGCGGGAAGGGGTGAGCAGTTCTTC. Translation gives CASSLVAGRGEQFF.

CDR3: CASSLLAAGYEQYF. The CDR3 DNA sequence: TGTGCCAGCAGCTTATTGGCCGCCGGGTACGAGCAGTACTTC. This chain connects TRBV7-2 to TRBJ2-7, with no clear D. CDR1 and CDR2 from the germline V gene are SGHTA and FQGNSA. CDR3 length: 14 residues. With 2 bases removed from V and 4 bases from J, the gap between germline ends came to 12 bases.

The chain uses TRBV6-8 and TRBJ1-6; D gene ambiguous. CDR1 and CDR2 (germline): MNHGY, SAAAGT. The ends were cut back, 3 bases at V and 9 bases at J, with 9 bases in the middle. The CDR3 has 13 residues. The CDR3 sequence is CASSYVGGSPLHF. The CDR3 nucleotides read TGTGCCAGCAGTTATGTAGGTGGTTCACCCCTCCACTTT.

V is TRBV28 and J is TRBJ2-7, with TRBD1 as a possible D gene (6 bases). CDR1 is MDHEN and CDR2 is SYDVKM in the germline V gene. The CDR3 spans 14 residues. V was shortened by 3 bases and J by 1 base, with 10 bases between the two germline ends. Here the CDR3 DNA reads TGTGCCAGCAGTTTCCAGGGGTATTCCTACGAGCAGTACTTC. Translating it yields CASSFQGYSYEQYF.

The J gene is TRBJ1-6, the V gene TRBV6-5; D is undetermined. CDR3 size: 12 residues. The V and J ends lost 6 bases and 8 bases respectively, with 8 bases between them. Germline lookup yields CDR1 MNHEY and CDR2 SVGAGI. CDR3 protein: CASSRRDSPLHF. CDR3 nucleotide sequence: TGTGCCAGCAGCCGGCGGGATTCACCCCTCCACTTT.

This clone was observed a handful of times. The CDR3 loop is CASGLAGANVLTF. DNA of the CDR3: TGTGCCAGCGGGTTGGCCGGGGCCAACGTCCTGACTTTC. This chain connects TRBV7-9 to TRBJ2-6, with D unclear. V dropped 8 bases and J dropped 4 bases, with 9 bases sitting between them. Germline CDR1 SEHNR, CDR2 FQNEAQ (reference sequence). This CDR3 region has 13 residues. Variable domain in full (rest from reference TRBV7-9 and TRBJ2-6): DTGVSQNPRHKITKRGQNVTFRCDPISEHNRLYWYRQTLGQGPEFLTYFQNEAQLEKSRLLSDRFSAERPKGSFSTLEIQRTEQGDSAMYLCASGLAGANVLTFGAGSRLTVL.

The V gene is TRBV6-5, the J gene TRBJ1-2; a weak D match, TRBD1 (5 bases). The CDR3 has 15 amino acids. Germline V gene data show CDR1 as MNHEY and CDR2 as SVGAGI. Trimming removed 4 bases at V and 4 bases at J, with 16 bases between. CDR3 sequence reads: CASSSSTGGTYGYTF. CDR3 bases: TGTGCCAGCAGTTCCTCGACTGGGGGGACCTATGGCTACACCTTC.

The chain recombines TRBV28 with TRBJ2-3; TRBD2 might be the D (5 bases). The germline V gene has CDR1 MDHEN and CDR2 SYDVKM. The CDR3 spans 13 residues. V gave up 6 bases and J gave up 0 bases, with 7 bases separating them. CDR3: CASSGDSTDTQYF. As DNA, the CDR3 is TGTGCCAGCAGCGGGGATAGCACAGATACGCAGTATTTT. Full variable domain (remainder filled in from reference TRBV28 and TRBJ2-3): DVKVTQSSRYLVKRTGEKVFLECVQDMDHENMFWYRQDPGLGLRLIYFSYDVKMKEKGDIPEGYSVSREKKERFSLILESASTNQTSMYLCASSGDSTDTQYFGPGTRLTVL.

V is TRBV5-1 and J is TRBJ2-7, with a tentative D call TRBD1 (6 bases). This CDR3 has 14 residues. The V end was cut by 4 bases, the J end by 11 bases, with 22 bases between. Germline V lookup: CDR1 SGHRS, CDR2 YFSETQ. The CDR3 DNA sequence: TGCGCCAGCAGCCAAAACCACCTGGACAGCCTAAAGTACTTC. Amino acids: CASSQNHLDSLKYF.

The chain employs TRBV14 and TRBJ2-7; 8 bases agree with TRBD2. CDR1 is SGHDN and CDR2 is FVKESK in the germline V gene. V dropped 4 bases and J dropped 2; count of bases not matched to a gene: 4. CDR3 length: 14 amino acids. The CDR3 coding sequence is TGTGCCAGCAGCCTCACTAGCGGAACCTACGAGCAGTACTTC. It is translated as CASSLTSGTYEQYF.

V usage is TRBV7-8 and J usage is TRBJ2-3, with D perhaps TRBD2 (6 bases). V was shortened by 5 bases and J by 2 bases, with 14 bases between the two germline ends. Germline values: CDR1 SGHVS, CDR2 FQNEAQ. The CDR3 extends over 15 amino acids. CDR3 residues: CASSRGTGFTDTQYF. The CDR3 coding sequence is TGTGCCAGCAGCCGAGGGACTGGGTTCACAGATACGCAGTATTTT.

The chain combines TRBV6-2 or TRBV6-3 with TRBJ2-7; 10 bases are a match to TRBD2. The CDR3 has 15 residues. Unmatched junction bases numbered 6, after V lost 4 bases and J lost 3 bases. From germline, CDR1 is MNHEY and CDR2 SVGEGT. The CDR3 sequence is CASSSPRTSGYEQYF. CDR3 in DNA: TGTGCCAGCAGTTCCCCCCGGACTAGCGGCTACGAGCAGTACTTC.

In its sample, this clone was seen a few times. J is TRBJ2-7 and V is TRBV5-4; TRBD2 agrees at 11 bases. From germline, CDR1 is SGHNT and CDR2 YYREEE (reference sequence). Losses at the gene ends were 4 bases for V and 7 bases for J; bases not matched to a gene: 13. The CDR3 has 16 residues. CDR3 loop: CASSTGTSGGLGEQYF. In DNA form, the CDR3 reads TGTGCCAGCAGCACCGGGACTAGCGGAGGCCTGGGGGAGCAGTACTTC. Based on the CDR3 plus reference TRBV5-4 and TRBJ2-7, the full variable domain is ETGVTQSPTHLIKTRGQQVTLRCSSQSGHNTVSWYQQALGQGPQFIFQYYREEENGRGNFPPRFSGLQFPNYSSELNVNALELDDSALYLCASSTGTSGGLGEQYFGPGTRLTVT.

The chain carries TRBV9 and TRBJ2-1; 13 bases are shared with TRBD2. The CDR3 runs 19 residues. Germline assignment: CDR1 SGDLS and CDR2 YYNGEE. The V segment lost 4 bases and the J segment 0 bases; nucleotides outside the gene matches: 10. This chain's CDR3 is CASSPRLAGGHSSYNEQFF. In nucleotides, the CDR3 is TGTGCCAGCAGCCCTCGACTAGCGGGAGGCCACAGCTCCTACAATGAGCAGTTCTTC.

This clone was observed a single time. The chain links TRBV7-3 to TRBJ1-1; no reliable D call. The germline CDR1 and CDR2 sequences are SGHTA and FQGTGA. CDR3 length: 14 amino acids. Trimming pared 2 bases from V and 0 bases from J, leaving 7 bases between. The CDR3 spells CASSLFPMNTEAFF. CDR3 in DNA: TGTGCCAGCAGCTTATTTCCTATGAACACTGAAGCTTTCTTT.

The rearrangement links TRBV7-9 to TRBJ2-5; 9 nucleotides match TRBD2. After removal of 3 bases from V and 3 bases from J, the junction contained 5 bases not matched to a gene. CDR3 length: 15 amino acids. Germline V gene data show CDR1 as SEHNR and CDR2 as FQNEAQ (reference sequence). The CDR3 here is CASSLVAGAEETQYF. The DNA for the CDR3 is TGTGCCAGCAGCTTGGTAGCGGGAGCCGAAGAGACCCAGTACTTC.

The rearrangement joins TRBV30 to TRBJ1-2, with D possibly being TRBD1 (5 bases). V was shortened by 0 bases and J by 4 bases, with 12 bases between the two germline ends. In germline, CDR1 is GTSNPN, CDR2 SVGIG (reference sequence). This CDR3 is built from 14 residues. CDR3 in amino acids: CAWSVAGVRYGYTF. As DNA, the CDR3 is TGTGCCTGGAGTGTAGCGGGGGTCCGCTATGGCTACACCTTC. The full variable domain, with the rest looked up from reference TRBV30 and TRBJ1-2, is SQTIHQWPATLVQPVGSPLSLECTVEGTSNPNLYWYRQAAGRGLQLLFYSVGIGQISSEVPQNLSASRPQDRQFILSSKKLLLSDSGFYLCAWSVAGVRYGYTFGSGTRLTVV.

V usage is TRBV30 and J usage is TRBJ2-6, with D possibly TRBD2 on 7 matching bases. V was shortened by 8 bases and J by 0 bases, with 14 bases between the two germline ends. The CDR3 totals 15 residues. Looked up from germline, CDR1 is GTSNPN and CDR2 is SVGIG (reference sequence). The CDR3 DNA follows: TGTGCCCGCAGCGGGACAAGCTCTGGGGCCAACGTCCTGACTTTC. Translating it yields CARSGTSSGANVLTF. Supplemented by reference TRBV30 and TRBJ2-6, the full variable domain reads SQTIHQWPATLVQPVGSPLSLECTVEGTSNPNLYWYRQAAGRGLQLLFYSVGIGQISSEVPQNLSASRPQDRQFILSSKKLLLSDSGFYLCARSGTSSGANVLTFGAGSRLTVL.

The chain has TRBV5-6 and TRBJ2-3; 10 bases agree with TRBD2. The CDR3 loop spans 15 amino acids. The V gene end was trimmed by 7 bases and the J gene end by 5 bases; junction bases not matched to a gene: 10. The germline gives CDR1 SGHDT, CDR2 YYEEEE. Written as DNA, the CDR3 is TGTGCCAGCGGCACTAGCGGGGTTGGGGTAGATACGCAGTATTTT. Translation gives CASGTSGVGVDTQYF.